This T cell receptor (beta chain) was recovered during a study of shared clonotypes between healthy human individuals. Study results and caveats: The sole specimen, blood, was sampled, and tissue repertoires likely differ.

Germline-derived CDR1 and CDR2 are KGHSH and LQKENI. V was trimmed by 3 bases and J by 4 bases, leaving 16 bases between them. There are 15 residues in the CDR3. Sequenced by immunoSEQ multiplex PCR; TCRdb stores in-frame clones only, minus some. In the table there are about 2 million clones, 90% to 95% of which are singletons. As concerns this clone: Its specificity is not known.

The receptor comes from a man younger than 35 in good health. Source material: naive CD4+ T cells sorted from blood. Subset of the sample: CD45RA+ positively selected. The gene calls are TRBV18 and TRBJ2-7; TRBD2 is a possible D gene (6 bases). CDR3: CASSPNGPGGYEQYF. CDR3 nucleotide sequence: TGTGCCAGCTCACCCAATGGGCCCGGGGGATACGAGCAGTACTTC. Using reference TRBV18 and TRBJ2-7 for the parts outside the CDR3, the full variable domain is NAGVMQNPRHLVRRRGQEARLRCSPMKGHSHVYWYRQLPEEGLKFMVYLQKENIIDESGMPKERFSAEFPKEGPSILRIQQVVRGDSAAYFCASSPNGPGGYEQYFGPGTRLTVT.